This TCR beta chain was sequenced during a study of T cell responses to AZD1222 COVID-19 vaccine. The germline V gene has CDR1 SQVTM and CDR2 ANQGSEA. V was clipped by 7 bases and J by 9 bases, with 25 bases between them. The CDR3 runs to 15 residues. Study-wide findings and caveats: Clonal diversity was possibly underestimated; the donors were predominantly white British and more often female.

Assay used: immunoSEQ multiplex PCR; TCRdb lists only in-frame clones, some missing. This table has around 100,000 clones, approximately 86% appearing once. Worth noting for this clone: Its cognate antigen is unknown.

The sequencing used peripheral blood, collected 28 days after the second dose of the MenACWY control vaccine. The sequence came from an adult who received the MenACWY meningococcal vaccine as a control. J is TRBJ2-1 and V is TRBV29-1; a possible D gene is TRBD1 (7 bases). The CDR3 loop reads CSAENSPGGYGEQFF. CDR3 DNA sequence: TGCAGCGCAGAGAATTCCCCAGGGGGGTACGGTGAGCAGTTCTTC.